The 21 T cell receptor beta chains in this list originate from one sample, sequenced in a study of CD8 T cells in ankylosing spondylitis. MiXCR, applied by TCRdb to the 5' RACE reads, yields one record per CDR3 protein. Among around 280,000 distinct CDR3 sequences listed, roughly 20% were seen once. The specimen sequenced was blood, either unsorted or a sorted T cell fraction (not recorded which). The receptors originated from a male donor with ankylosing spondylitis or in good health (not recorded which).

The chain recombines TRBV9 with TRBJ1-1, with no clear D. The V gene's germline CDR1 is SGDLS and CDR2 YYNGEE. V lost 7 bases to trimming and J lost 0 bases, with 16 bases between them. The length of the CDR3 is 15 residues. This CDR3 reads CASRLTDNLNTEAFF. CDR3 DNA sequence: TGTGCCAGCCGCCTAACAGACAACTTGAACACTGAAGCTTTCTTT.

This clonotype was seen a handful of times. The chain carries TRBV5-1 and TRBJ1-1; 9 positions agree with TRBD1. This CDR3 contains 13 residues. Trimming removed 8 bases from V and 4 bases from J; junction bases left unmatched: 6. CDR1 is SGHRS and CDR2 is YFSETQ in the germline V gene. This chain's CDR3 is CASRTGVGTEAFF. Here the CDR3 DNA reads TGCGCCAGTCGGACAGGGGTGGGCACTGAAGCTTTCTTT.

This clonotype was seen repeatedly, ten times or more. The chain joins TRBV29-1 to TRBJ2-5; D uncertain. This CDR3 comprises 13 residues. Germline V CDR1 and CDR2: SQVTM, ANQGSEA. The V end was cut by 1 base, the J end by 1 base, with 7 bases between. CDR3 coding DNA: TGCAGCGTTGAAGCCTCCAGCCAAGAGACCCAGTACTTC. Its protein product is CSVEASSQETQYF.

In this sample, this clonotype turned up a few times. The chain carries TRBV29-1 and TRBJ2-2, with TRBD1 matching over 7 bases. V dropped 7 bases and J dropped 3; count of bases not matched to a gene: 8. CDR1 is SQVTM, CDR2 ANQGSEA, per germline. The CDR3 spans 14 residues. CDR3 in amino acids: CSAYKDRDTGELFF. The CDR3 nucleotides are TGCAGCGCATACAAAGACAGGGACACCGGGGAGCTGTTTTTT.

This clonotype was detected ten times or more. The rearrangement joins TRBV7-8 to TRBJ2-5, with D maybe TRBD1 (6 bases). Germline CDR1 reads SGHVS; CDR2 reads FQNEAQ. Deletions cut 5 bases from V and 5 bases from J, with 21 bases between. The CDR3 is made up of 16 amino acids. The CDR3 bases are TGTGCCAGCAGCATCGGACGGGACATTGAGGGGGAGACCCAGTACTTC. This sequence encodes CASSIGRDIEGETQYF.

The rearrangement joins TRBV11-1 to TRBJ2-1; TRBD2 agrees at 8 bases. This CDR3 region has 13 residues. From germline, CDR1 is SGHAT and CDR2 FQDESV (reference sequence). V gave up 5 bases and J gave up 10 bases; unmatched junction bases: 7. The CDR3 sequence is CASSQGLVQEQFF. CDR3 nucleotides: TGTGCCAGCAGCCAGGGACTAGTTCAGGAGCAGTTCTTC.

The sample holds a few counts of this clonotype. V and J are TRBV28 and TRBJ2-7; 11 bases match TRBD1. J was trimmed by 3 bases and V by 6 bases; bases with no gene match: 7. Germline-derived CDR1 and CDR2 are MDHEN and SYDVKM. The CDR3 runs 15 residues. CDR3 sequence: CASRPGQGGRYEQYV. In DNA, the CDR3 is TGTGCCAGCAGACCGGGACAGGGGGGTCGCTACGAGCAGTACGTC.

The chain combines TRBV27 with TRBJ2-4, with unresolved D. The CDR3 has 15 residues. Germline CDR1 reads MNHEY; CDR2 reads SMNVEV (reference sequence). The germline V and J ends were trimmed by 6 bases and 5 bases, with 17 bases remaining between them. The CDR3 protein is CASSPGLMWQNIQYF. The CDR3 DNA follows: TGTGCCAGCAGCCCGGGTTTGATGTGGCAAAACATTCAGTACTTC.

This clonotype was picked up a small number of times. J is TRBJ2-5 and V is TRBV2; TRBD1 aligns across 9 bases. The V gene end was trimmed by 8 bases and the J gene end by 5 bases; junction bases not matched to a gene: 9. The CDR3 contains 14 residues. The germline CDR1 and CDR2 sequences are SNHLY and FYNNEI. The CDR3 loop reads CASVKTGGAETQYF. The CDR3 coding sequence is TGTGCCAGCGTCAAAACAGGGGGCGCGGAGACCCAGTACTTC.

Only a few counts were recorded for this clonotype. The rearrangement links TRBV5-1 to TRBJ2-2; D possibly corresponds to TRBD1 (6 bases). This CDR3 region has 17 residues. The germline CDR1 and CDR2 sequences are SGHRS and YFSETQ. Deletions cut 4 bases from V and 1 base from J, with 17 bases between. CDR3 bases: TGCGCCAGCAGCCTTTCACCGGGACACAAGAACACCGGGGAGCTGTTTTTT. Translated: CASSLSPGHKNTGELFF.

V usage is TRBV27 and J usage is TRBJ2-1, with 13 nucleotides matching TRBD2. CDR3 length: 18 residues. The junction had 11 bases not matched to a gene; V was cut back by 5 bases and J by 4 bases. The germline gives CDR1 MNHEY, CDR2 SMNVEV (reference sequence). The CDR3 bases are TGTGCCAGCAGTACACATTGGACTAGCGGGGGCCTATACAATGAGCAGTTCTTC. It yields the protein CASSTHWTSGGLYNEQFF.

This clonotype occurred a few times. The rearrangement uses TRBV27 and TRBJ1-4; the D is unclear. Trimming shortened V by 3 bases and J by 6 bases, and 14 bases separated the two germline ends. Germline CDR1 reads MNHEY; CDR2 reads SMNVEV (reference sequence). The CDR3 consists of 15 residues. This CDR3 is CASSFLPTEYEKLFF. CDR3 coding DNA: TGTGCCAGCAGTTTCCTACCTACCGAGTATGAAAAACTGTTTTTT.

The chain is built from TRBV7-2 and TRBJ1-5; maybe TRBD1 (6 bases). The V gene lost 3 bases and the J gene lost 3 bases, with 15 bases spanning the gap. The germline CDR1 and CDR2 sequences are SGHTA and FQGNSA. The CDR3 loop spans 16 amino acids. CDR3 nucleotide sequence: TGTGCCAGCAGCTTTTGGGGGGGCGGGCTCAATCAGCCCCAGCATTTT. It is translated as CASSFWGGGLNQPQHF.

This clonotype was found once. This sequence joins TRBV25-1 and TRBJ2-3, with D uncertain. With 4 bases removed from V and 2 bases from J, the gap between germline ends came to 10 bases. CDR1 is MGHDK, CDR2 SYGVNS, per germline. There are 14 residues in the CDR3. The CDR3 DNA is TGTGCCAGCAGTGCTGTGGGAACCACAGATACGCAGTATTTT. This sequence encodes CASSAVGTTDTQYF. The full variable domain, in which reference TRBV25-1 and TRBJ2-3 provide the parts outside the CDR3, is EADIYQTPRYLVIGTGKKITLECSQTMGHDKMYWYQQDPGMELHLIHYSYGVNSTEKGDLSSESTVSRIRTEHFPLTLESARPSHTSQYLCASSAVGTTDTQYFGPGTRLTVL.

To note about this clonotype: A read error is possible here, since a much larger clone lies one base away. V gene TRBV6-1 combines with J gene TRBJ1-1; 7 bases match TRBD1. This CDR3 region has 14 residues. Germline-derived CDR1 and CDR2 are MNHNS and SASEGT. DNA of the CDR3: TGTGTCAGCAGCGGGACAGACCCGAACACTGAAGCTTTCTTT. It is translated as CVSSGTDPNTEAFF.

V usage is TRBV12-3 or TRBV12-4 and J usage is TRBJ2-2; TRBD1 or TRBD2 may be the D gene (6 bases each). V lost 3 bases, J lost 4 bases, and 12 bases lay in between. This CDR3 is 15 amino acids long. The CDR3 DNA reads TGTGCCAGCAGTTTCGGGGGACATCTCACCGGGGAGCTGTTTTTT. Translated: CASSFGGHLTGELFF.

This clonotype showed up many times. The junction departs from the called germline gene at one end, perhaps through a read error. V is TRBV7-3 and J is TRBJ1-2; no clear D. CDR3 length: 13 residues. Germline V gives CDR1 SGHTA, CDR2 FQGTGA. CDR3 DNA: TGCGCCAGCAGCTTGGGAGGGAGCTATGGCTACACCTTC. Its translation is CASSLGGSYGYTF.

In its sample, this clonotype was seen a few times. The chain links TRBV2 to TRBJ1-5; weak D call: TRBD1 (6 bases). Germline values: CDR1 SNHLY, CDR2 FYNNEI. Trimming cost V 5 bases and J 3 bases, with 20 bases left between them. The CDR3 has 17 amino acids. The CDR3 sequence: CASSQDRSLNINQPQHF. CDR3 DNA: TGTGCCAGCAGTCAAGACAGGTCTCTCAACATCAATCAGCCCCAGCATTTT.

This clonotype was counted only a few times. This chain links TRBV5-8 with TRBJ2-5; possibly TRBD1 for D (6 bases). Germline V CDR1 and CDR2: SGHTS, YDEGEE. Trimming stripped 0 bases from V and 6 bases from J, with 15 bases between. This CDR3 is built from 15 residues. DNA of the CDR3: TGTGCCAGCAGCTTGGCTCCCCAGGGGCTGCAGACCCAGTACTTC. Translating it yields CASSLAPQGLQTQYF. The full variable domain, with the rest looked up from reference TRBV5-8 and TRBJ2-5, is EAGVTQSPTHLIKTRGQQATLRCSPISGHTSVYWYQQALGLGLQFLLWYDEGEERNRGNFPPRFSGRQFPNYSSELNVNALELEDSALYLCASSLAPQGLQTQYFGPGTRLLVL.

In its sample, this clonotype was seen many times. The V gene is TRBV9, the J gene TRBJ2-2, with 8 bases aligning to TRBD2. CDR3 length: 15 amino acids. Trimming took 4 bases from V and 5 from J; bases not matched to a gene: 7. In germline, CDR1 is SGDLS, CDR2 YYNGEE. The CDR3 DNA reads as TGTGCCAGCAGCCAAGCGGGGGCGGGGACCGGGGAGCTGTTTTTT. It yields the protein CASSQAGAGTGELFF.

The chain joins TRBV5-1 to TRBJ2-3; the match to TRBD2 covers 8 bases. With V trimmed by 4 bases and J by 2 bases, 9 bases remained unmatched. The germline V gene encodes CDR1 SGHRS and CDR2 YFSETQ. This CDR3 contains 16 residues. CDR3 in amino acids: CASSPERGPFTDTQYF. The CDR3, as DNA: TGCGCCAGCAGCCCTGAGCGGGGGCCCTTCACAGATACGCAGTATTTT.